One sample yielded the 6 T cell receptor beta chains listed below, sequenced in a study of human T cells and chemical hapten exposure. TCRdb analysed the RACE reads with MiXCR anew, one entry per CDR3 protein. The sample yields 100,000 to 150,000 distinct CDR3 sequences, around 8.2% seen once. Described time point: healthy volunteer bleed at 2 weeks. Total RNA was extracted from unfractionated whole blood. The sample was whole blood. These receptors were collected from a male donor in good health. Some clones in this sample may be carry-over from other donors' samples.

This clonotype was counted only a few times. The chain recombines TRBV27 with TRBJ2-5; 9 nucleotides match TRBD2. The J segment lost 4 bases and the V segment lost 3 bases, leaving 6 bases of the junction unmatched. The germline CDR1 and CDR2 sequences are MNHEY and SMNVEV (reference sequence). CDR3 length equals 15 residues. The CDR3 spells CASSFSGSRGETQYF. The CDR3 DNA reads TGTGCCAGCAGTTTTAGCGGGAGTAGGGGAGAGACCCAGTACTTC.

At least ten counts were recorded for this clonotype. J is TRBJ2-1 and V is TRBV5-1; TRBD2 agrees at 10 bases. The CDR3 totals 16 residues. V lost 0 bases and J lost 8; bases outside the gene matches: 8. Germline assignment: CDR1 SGHRS and CDR2 YFSETQ. CDR3 coding DNA: TGCGCCAGCAGCTTGGCCCCCAGCGGGGGGGGGCATGAGCAGTTCTTC. This gives the protein CASSLAPSGGGHEQFF.

The chain couples TRBV6-1 to TRBJ2-2; maybe TRBD2 (5 bases). V was pared by 7 bases and J by 4 bases, with 13 bases between. CDR1 MNHNS and CDR2 SASEGT come from the germline V gene. The CDR3 is made up of 14 amino acids. The CDR3 here is CASTTDWGTGELFF. As DNA, the CDR3 is TGTGCCAGCACTACGGACTGGGGCACCGGGGAGCTGTTTTTT.

A few counts support this clonotype. The chain couples TRBV20-1 to TRBJ1-5; 9 bases are a match to TRBD1. Germline trimming cut 2 bases from V and 7 bases from J; bases unmatched to any gene: 6. The CDR3 length is 14 residues. Germline values: CDR1 DFQATT, CDR2 SNEGSKA (reference sequence). In DNA form, the CDR3 reads TGCAGTGCTAGACTACAGGGGGCTGGACAGCCCCAGCATTTT. Translation: CSARLQGAGQPQHF.

This chain joins TRBV7-9 and TRBJ1-2, with TRBD1 matching over 8 bases. V shed 5 bases, J shed 0 bases, and the junction held 5 bases outside the gene matches. Germline CDR1 reads SEHNR; CDR2 reads FQNEAQ (reference sequence). The CDR3 loop spans 15 amino acids. The chain's CDR3 is CASSPGTGANYGYTF. CDR3 in DNA: TGTGCCAGCAGCCCTGGGACAGGTGCTAACTATGGCTACACCTTC.

This clonotype was picked up many times. The gene calls are TRBV7-9 and TRBJ2-1; 9 nucleotides align to TRBD2. Germline CDR1 is SEHNR and CDR2 is FQNEAQ (reference sequence). The CDR3 covers 15 residues. V lost 2 bases to trimming and J lost 9 bases; unmatched junction nucleotides: 8. The CDR3 coding sequence is TGTGCCAGCAGCTTAAAGGGCGGGGGGGCCCGTGAGCAGTTCTTC. It encodes CASSLKGGGAREQFF.